A single sample gave rise to the 19 T cell receptor beta chains below, sequenced in a study of blood T cell repertoires in COVID-19. The protocol was immunoSEQ multiplex PCR, while the TCRdb copy is restricted to in-frame clones and leaves out a portion. Found here are 90,000 to 150,000 clones, around three quarters of them singletons; the top ten hold approximately 4%. The sample comprised peripheral blood. These receptors were collected from a woman of 80 years or more with acute or convalescent COVID-19.

This clone was recorded once. This chain uses TRBV7-2 with TRBJ1-1, with TRBD1 matching over 8 bases. The CDR3 runs to 15 residues. CDR1 and CDR2 from the germline V gene are SGHTA and FQGNSA. V gave up 1 base and J gave up 6 bases; unmatched junction bases: 7. CDR3 bases: TGTGCCAGCAGCTTAGAGGCAGGGGGCAGCGCTGAAGCTTTCTTT. This codes for CASSLEAGGSAEAFF.

A few counts support this clone. The chain couples TRBV24-1 to TRBJ2-7; TRBD1 agrees at 10 bases. The germline gives CDR1 KGHDR, CDR2 SFDVKD. The CDR3 extends over 18 amino acids. The CDR3 DNA follows: TGTGCTAACCATATTTCGTTTAAGGACAGGGGGATCTACGACGGGCAGTACTTC. This gives the protein CANHISFKDRGIYDGQYF.

This sequence joins TRBV24-1 and TRBJ2-7; 8 positions match TRBD1. CDR1 is KGHDR and CDR2 is SFDVKD in the germline V gene. V lost 5 bases, J lost 6 bases, and 2 bases stayed unmatched. The CDR3 contains 12 residues. This CDR3 is CATSGRGREQYF. CDR3 nucleotides: TGTGCCACCAGTGGCAGGGGGCGCGAGCAGTACTTC.

V usage is TRBV30 and J usage is TRBJ2-7; possibly TRBD2 for D (6 bases). The germline gives CDR1 GTSNPN, CDR2 SVGIG (reference sequence). The V and J ends lost 5 bases and 3 bases respectively, with 14 bases between them. The CDR3 has 13 amino acids. Here the CDR3 reads CAWGLGRDYEQYF. In DNA, the CDR3 is TGTGCCTGGGGGTTAGGGCGGGACTACGAGCAGTACTTC.

V usage is TRBV13 and J usage is TRBJ2-3, with TRBD2 matching over 7 bases. Germline V CDR1 and CDR2: PRHDT, FYEKMQ (reference sequence). CDR3 length: 13 residues. The J segment lost 5 bases and the V segment lost 5 bases, leaving 4 bases of the junction unmatched. The CDR3, as DNA: TGTGCCAGCAGCCCCTCGGGGGGAGATACGCAGTATTTT. It translates to CASSPSGGDTQYF.

The chain uses TRBV7-8 and TRBJ2-7; TRBD2 aligns across 8 bases. Germline V gene data show CDR1 as SGHVS and CDR2 as FQNEAQ. The trim removed 6 bases at V and 4 bases at J, leaving 14 bases unmatched. The CDR3 totals 16 residues. The CDR3 region is CASSLLPGASGYEQYF. CDR3 coding DNA: TGTGCCAGCAGTCTCCTACCCGGGGCTAGCGGGTACGAGCAGTACTTC. Full variable domain (rest looked up from reference TRBV7-8 and TRBJ2-7): GAGVSQSPRYKVAKRGQDVALRCDPISGHVSLFWYQQALGQGPEFLTYFQNEAQLDKSGLPSDRFFAERPEGSVSTLKIQRTQQEDSAVYLCASSLLPGASGYEQYFGPGTRLTVT.

The chain employs TRBV4-1 and TRBJ2-3; 9 nucleotides match TRBD1. The trim removed 3 bases at V and 2 bases at J, leaving 9 bases unmatched. The CDR3 has 17 amino acids. Germline values: CDR1 MGHRA, CDR2 YSYEKL. The DNA for the CDR3 is TGCGCCAGCAGCCAGGGACAGGGACTGGATCCCACAGATACGCAGTATTTT. Amino acid sequence: CASSQGQGLDPTDTQYF.

The chain recombines TRBV19 with TRBJ1-5, with TRBD1 identical over 10 bases. Germline CDR1 reads LNHDA; CDR2 reads SQIVND (reference sequence). The CDR3 spans 17 residues. The trim removed 5 bases at V and 1 base at J, leaving 8 bases unmatched. Here the CDR3 reads CASSLSLGQGSNQPQHF. As DNA, the CDR3 is TGTGCCAGTAGTCTCTCACTGGGACAGGGGAGCAATCAGCCCCAGCATTTT.

This clone was observed a single time. This chain connects TRBV29-1 to TRBJ1-2; D is unresolved. The V gene's germline CDR1 is SQVTM and CDR2 ANQGSEA. CDR3 length: 11 amino acids. V was shortened by 8 bases and J by 4 bases, with 11 bases between the two germline ends. CDR3 DNA: TGCAGCTTGGACGGAGGCTATGGCTACACCTTC. Translated, it gives CSLDGGYGYTF.

The chain combines TRBV28 with TRBJ2-7, with unresolved D. Trimming cost V 8 bases and J 0 bases, with 8 bases left between them. The CDR3 covers 12 residues. Germline V gene lookup returns CDR1 MDHEN and CDR2 SYDVKM. The chain's CDR3 is CASQKSSYEQYF. CDR3 sequence (DNA): TGTGCCAGCCAGAAAAGCTCCTACGAGCAGTACTTC.

In its sample, this clone was seen a few times. The chain couples TRBV14 to TRBJ1-1; 7 nucleotides line up with TRBD1. The CDR3 contains 16 residues. Germline CDR1 reads SGHDN; CDR2 reads FVKESK. The V and J ends lost 0 bases and 6 bases, in that order; junction bases with no gene match: 10. The CDR3 nucleotides read TGTGCCAGCAGCCAAGATCCGGCAGGGGGTTTAGCTGAAGCTTTCTTT. It encodes CASSQDPAGGLAEAFF.

Only one count was recorded for this clone. The chain joins TRBV7-2 to TRBJ1-2; TRBD1 aligns across 8 bases. The CDR3 sequence is 16 residues long. Germline V gene sequence: CDR1 SGHTA, CDR2 FQGNSA. Trimming removed 4 bases from V and 6 bases from J; junction bases left unmatched: 13. The CDR3 here is CASSSYRGQGGDGYTF. DNA for the CDR3: TGTGCCAGCAGCTCATACCGAGGACAGGGAGGGGATGGCTACACCTTC.

V gene TRBV5-8 combines with J gene TRBJ2-7; TRBD2 agrees at 10 bases. V lost 2 bases, J lost 2 bases, and 1 base stayed unmatched. CDR3 length: 14 amino acids. CDR1 is SGHTS, CDR2 YDEGEE, per germline. This chain's CDR3 is CASSLAGGAYEQYF. In DNA, the CDR3 is TGTGCCAGCAGCTTAGCGGGGGGGGCCTACGAGCAGTACTTC.

Only a few counts were recorded for this clone. This chain connects TRBV30 to TRBJ2-1; D may be TRBD2 (7 bases). CDR1 and CDR2 (germline): GTSNPN, SVGIG (reference sequence). Trimming took off 1 base at V and 0 bases at J, with 16 bases between the two ends. The CDR3 is 17 residues long. CDR3 in DNA: TGTGCCTGGAGTGGTTGGGTACGGGGGGCCTCCTACAATGAGCAGTTCTTC. Translating gives CAWSGWVRGASYNEQFF.

This chain links TRBV2 with TRBJ2-1, with TRBD2 matching over 11 bases. Germline CDR1 and CDR2: SNHLY and FYNNEI. The CDR3 spans 15 residues. V shed 4 bases, J shed 3 bases, and the junction held 2 bases outside the gene matches. In DNA, the CDR3 is TGTGCCAGCAGTGCTAGCGGGGGGAGCTACAATGAGCAGTTCTTC. Translation gives CASSASGGSYNEQFF.

The chain combines TRBV19 with TRBJ1-5; D gene uncertain. The CDR3 runs 12 residues. Germline CDR1 LNHDA, CDR2 SQIVND (reference sequence). Between the trimmed V and J ends, which lost 7 bases and 5 bases, there was a span of 9 bases. For the CDR3, the DNA is TGTGCCAGTACAGGTTGGGATCAGCCCCAGCATTTT. This sequence encodes CASTGWDQPQHF.

The V gene is TRBV5-1, the J gene TRBJ2-7; TRBD1 agrees at 11 bases. Trimming at V came to 3 bases and at J to 3 bases, leaving 5 bases not matched to a gene. Germline V gene lookup returns CDR1 SGHRS and CDR2 YFSETQ. CDR3 length: 15 residues. This chain's CDR3 is CASSYPGTGGYEQYF. CDR3 in DNA: TGCGCCAGCAGCTATCCCGGGACAGGGGGCTACGAGCAGTACTTC.

J is TRBJ2-3 and V is TRBV5-1, with 7 bases identical to TRBD2. Germline values: CDR1 SGHRS, CDR2 YFSETQ. The trim removed 4 bases at V and 2 bases at J, leaving 7 bases unmatched. The CDR3 length is 15 residues. The CDR3 here is CASSGDYGDTDTQYF. CDR3 nucleotides: TGCGCCAGCAGCGGGGACTACGGGGACACAGATACGCAGTATTTT.

The chain joins TRBV2 to TRBJ2-3, with 8 nucleotides matching TRBD1. Trimming cost V 4 bases and J 2 bases; bases outside gene matches: 8. This CDR3 contains 16 residues. Germline-derived CDR1 and CDR2 are SNHLY and FYNNEI. The CDR3: CASSAVRTGHTDTQYF. The CDR3 DNA reads as TGTGCCAGCAGTGCTGTTCGGACAGGGCACACAGATACGCAGTATTTT.